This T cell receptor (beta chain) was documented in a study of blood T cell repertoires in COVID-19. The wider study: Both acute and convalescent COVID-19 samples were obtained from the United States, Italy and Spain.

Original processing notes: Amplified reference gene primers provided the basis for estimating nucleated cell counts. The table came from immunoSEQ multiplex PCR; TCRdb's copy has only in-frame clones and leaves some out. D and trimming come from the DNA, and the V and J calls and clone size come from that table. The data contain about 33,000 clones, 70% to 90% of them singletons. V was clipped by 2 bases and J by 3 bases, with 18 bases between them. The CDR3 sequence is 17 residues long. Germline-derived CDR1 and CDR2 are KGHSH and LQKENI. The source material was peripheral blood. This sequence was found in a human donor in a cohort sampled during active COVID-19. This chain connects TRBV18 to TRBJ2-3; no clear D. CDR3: CASSPRPNLRRTDTQYF. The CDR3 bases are TGTGCCAGCTCACCAAGACCTAATCTTAGGCGGACAGATACGCAGTATTTT.